This T cell receptor beta chain originates from a study of blood T cell repertoires in COVID-19. Study details: Spain, Italy and the United States supplied samples that represented acute and convalescent COVID-19.

Original methodology: The authors estimated nucleated cell counts from reference gene primer amplification. This table comes from immunoSEQ multiplex PCR, and its TCRdb copy is limited to in-frame clones, with some not included. Clonal size and the V and J genes are those of that table, whereas D and trimming came from the DNA. The sample lists about 170,000 clones, 75% to 90% occurring once. Researchers sorted participants into cohorts using their self-reported clinical history. Two consecutive negative NP/OP PCR tests, clearance, or resolved symptoms defined Cohort 3 recovery. This receptor was taken from a woman under 30 who had recovered from COVID-19. Sequencing input: PBMCs or T cells enriched from blood (not recorded which).

The CDR3 reads CASLGQGSQETQYF. The CDR3 DNA follows: TGTGCCAGCCTAGGACAGGGGTCCCAAGAGACCCAGTACTTC. The rearrangement links TRBV28 to TRBJ2-5; TRBD1 matches at 9 bases. Germline V CDR1 and CDR2: MDHEN, SYDVKM. CDR3 size: 14 residues. Losses at the gene ends were 8 bases for V and 1 base for J; bases not matched to a gene: 5.